One and the same sample provided the 20 T cell receptor beta chains below, sequenced in a study of CD8 T cells in Susac syndrome. RNA amounts of about 0.45 to 1 ug underwent reverse transcription with random hexamers. TCRdb redid the calling of the immunoSEQ multiplex PCR reads with MiXCR, one entry per CDR3 protein. The data show about 120,000 distinct CDR3 sequences, about 93% seen once. The specimen was CD4+ T cells from PBMCs. Every receptor here comes from a human donor in good health.

The rearrangement joins TRBV27 to TRBJ1-5; possibly TRBD1 for D (6 bases). Germline CDR1 reads MNHEY; CDR2 reads SMNVEV (reference sequence). V lost 6 bases to trimming and J lost 3 bases, with 12 bases between them. The CDR3 has 14 residues. CDR3 loop: CASSLTGPNQPQHF. CDR3 DNA: TGTGCCAGCAGCCTGACAGGCCCCAATCAGCCCCAGCATTTT.

V usage is TRBV15 and J usage is TRBJ2-7, with D maybe TRBD2 (6 bases). This CDR3 has 16 residues. Trimming cost V 0 bases and J 1 base, with 13 bases left between them. Germline lookup yields CDR1 LNHNV and CDR2 YYDKDF (reference sequence). Here the CDR3 reads CATSRDVGTSSYEQYF. The CDR3 DNA is TGTGCCACCAGCAGAGATGTCGGGACTTCTTCCTACGAGCAGTACTTC.

The chain combines TRBV7-2 with TRBJ2-1, with D unclear. The V end was cut by 6 bases, the J end by 6 bases, with 12 bases between. Germline CDR1 is SGHTA and CDR2 is FQGNSA. The CDR3 spans 13 residues. The CDR3 spells CASSRTPPNEQFF. CDR3 nucleotide sequence: TGTGCCAGCAGTCGCACCCCCCCCAATGAGCAGTTCTTC.

The chain is built from TRBV18 and TRBJ2-7, with 11 bases that match TRBD2. The germline V gene has CDR1 KGHSH and CDR2 LQKENI. CDR3 length equals 16 residues. J gave up 5 bases and V 6 bases, and 12 bases lay outside the gene matches. The DNA for the CDR3 is TGTGCCAGCTCTCTCTCGATCACTAGCGGGAGCGACGAGCAGTACTTC. Protein product: CASSLSITSGSDEQYF.

The genes are TRBV28 and TRBJ2-5; D is ambiguous. V lost 3 bases and J 3 bases, leaving 8 bases between the germline ends. The CDR3 runs to 13 residues. Per germline, CDR1 MDHEN and CDR2 SYDVKM. The chain's CDR3 is CASSFVWEETQYF. In nucleotides, the CDR3 is TGTGCCAGCAGTTTCGTGTGGGAAGAGACCCAGTACTTC.

The gene calls are TRBV29-1 and TRBJ1-2; 9 bases are a match to TRBD1. This CDR3 has 12 amino acids. Unmatched junction bases numbered 9, after V lost 4 bases and J lost 12 bases. In germline, CDR1 is SQVTM, CDR2 ANQGSEA. The DNA of the CDR3 is TGCAGCGTTGGACCGGGACAGGGAGAAAACACCTTC. This sequence encodes CSVGPGQGENTF.

This chain uses TRBV12-3 or TRBV12-4 with TRBJ2-3; 10 bases are a match to TRBD1. The CDR3 sequence is 15 residues long. The trim removed 5 bases at V and 5 bases at J, leaving 7 bases unmatched. The CDR3 DNA is TGTGCCAGCAGTCCTACGACAGGGGGCGGAGATACGCAGTATTTT. Protein product: CASSPTTGGGDTQYF.

This chain connects TRBV20-1 to TRBJ2-5; D call uncertain. In germline, CDR1 is DFQATT, CDR2 SNEGSKA (reference sequence). This CDR3 is 11 amino acids long. Trimming removed 5 bases at V and 5 bases at J, with 9 bases between. The CDR3: CSAPLGETQYF. The CDR3 DNA is TGCAGTGCTCCTCTGGGGGAGACCCAGTACTTC.

The CDR3 spells CASSLNSRFQQFF. CDR3 DNA: TGTGCCAGCAGCTTAAACTCACGCTTTCAGCAGTTCTTC. This chain uses TRBV5-6 with TRBJ2-1; D remains unclear. Per germline, CDR1 SGHDT and CDR2 YYEEEE. The CDR3 is made up of 13 amino acids. The ends were cut back, 2 bases at V and 11 bases at J, with 14 bases in the middle.

The rearrangement links TRBV13 to TRBJ2-1; TRBD2 matches at 10 bases. The CDR3 has 19 residues. The V and J ends lost 5 bases and 4 bases, in that order; junction bases with no gene match: 17. Per germline, CDR1 PRHDT and CDR2 FYEKMQ (reference sequence). The CDR3 bases are TGTGCCAGCAGCATAAAAGGTCACCGGGGACTAGCGATGTACAATGAGCAGTTCTTC. Translated: CASSIKGHRGLAMYNEQFF.

The rearrangement links TRBV18 to TRBJ2-3; D remains ambiguous. Germline V CDR1 and CDR2: KGHSH, LQKENI. The CDR3 covers 14 residues. The ends were cut back, 0 bases at V and 3 bases at J, with 7 bases in the middle. The chain's CDR3 is CASSPPDRTDTQYF. In DNA form, the CDR3 reads TGTGCCAGCTCACCACCGGATAGGACAGATACGCAGTATTTT. Complete variable domain (other parts from reference TRBV18 and TRBJ2-3): NAGVMQNPRHLVRRRGQEARLRCSPMKGHSHVYWYRQLPEEGLKFMVYLQKENIIDESGMPKERFSAEFPKEGPSILRIQQVVRGDSAAYFCASSPPDRTDTQYFGPGTRLTVL.

The chain combines TRBV4-3 with TRBJ2-1; D not resolved. Trimming took off 1 base at V and 8 bases at J, with 9 bases between the two ends. This CDR3 has 13 residues. Germline CDR1 is LGHNA and CDR2 is YSLEER. CDR3 bases: TGCGCCAGCAGCCAAGGGTGGGCCGATGAGCAGTTCTTC. Translated: CASSQGWADEQFF.

This chain connects TRBV7-9 to TRBJ2-5, with TRBD1 matching over 7 bases. With V trimmed by 1 base and J by 7 bases, 15 bases remained unmatched. CDR1 is SEHNR and CDR2 is FQNEAQ in the germline V gene (reference sequence). The CDR3 loop spans 17 amino acids. CDR3 sequence reads: CASSLGASGQVLGTQYF. The CDR3 DNA reads TGTGCCAGCAGCTTAGGAGCTTCCGGACAGGTCCTTGGGACCCAGTACTTC.

This chain links TRBV20-1 with TRBJ2-7; possible D gene TRBD2, 7 bases. The ends were cut back, 2 bases at V and 5 bases at J, with 16 bases in the middle. Germline V lookup: CDR1 DFQATT, CDR2 SNEGSKA (reference sequence). The CDR3 consists of 14 residues. For the CDR3, the DNA is TGCAGTGCTAGAATTGGGGGGGCGAAGAACGAGCAGTACTTC. It yields the protein CSARIGGAKNEQYF.

This clonotype was counted once. The chain employs TRBV28 and TRBJ2-4, with 8 positions matching TRBD1. The CDR3 is 13 residues long. The trim removed 3 bases at V and 9 bases at J, leaving 4 bases unmatched. Germline V gene sequence: CDR1 MDHEN, CDR2 SYDVKM. This CDR3 is CASSLDRAGIQYF. CDR3 bases: TGTGCCAGCAGTTTGGACAGGGCCGGCATTCAGTACTTC.

The V and J genes are TRBV27 and TRBJ2-5, with TRBD2 identical over 10 bases. The length of the CDR3 is 18 residues. Germline CDR1 MNHEY, CDR2 SMNVEV (reference sequence). Trimming took 4 bases from V and 4 from J; bases not matched to a gene: 15. In DNA, the CDR3 is TGTGCCAGCAGTTCAACTCAGCGGGAGGGCCTTTCCGGAGAGACCCAGTACTTC. It encodes CASSSTQREGLSGETQYF.

J is TRBJ1-4 and V is TRBV5-6; D not resolved. The CDR3 spans 13 residues. The germline CDR1 and CDR2 sequences are SGHDT and YYEEEE. Trimming removed 0 bases at V and 10 bases at J, with 10 bases between. The CDR3 sequence: CASSLAISPKLFF. The CDR3, as DNA: TGTGCCAGCAGCTTGGCCATCAGTCCAAAACTGTTTTTT. Full variable domain (rest looked up from reference TRBV5-6 and TRBJ1-4): DAGVTQSPTHLIKTRGQQVTLRCSPKSGHDTVSWYQQALGQGPQFIFQYYEEEERQRGNFPDRFSGHQFPNYSSELNVNALLLGDSALYLCASSLAISPKLFFGSGTQLSVL.

This clonotype was counted a single time. This sequence joins TRBV28 and TRBJ1-1; 8 bases agree with TRBD1. The V gene's germline CDR1 is MDHEN and CDR2 SYDVKM. V trimming: 5 bases; J trimming: 1 base; junction bases outside the gene matches: 12. The CDR3 spans 17 residues. The CDR3 spells CASSQSWQGARNTEAFF. CDR3 sequence (DNA): TGTGCCAGCAGTCAAAGTTGGCAGGGGGCAAGGAACACTGAAGCTTTCTTT.

This chain links TRBV6-2 or TRBV6-3 with TRBJ2-2, with TRBD1 as a possible D gene (5 bases). Germline V gene data show CDR1 as MNHEY and CDR2 as SVGEGT. This CDR3 contains 15 residues. Trimming shortened V by 6 bases and J by 5 bases, and 16 bases separated the two germline ends. CDR3 amino acids: CASSPRAVLTGELFF. The CDR3 nucleotides read TGTGCCAGCAGCCCCAGGGCTGTGTTGACCGGGGAGCTGTTTTTT.

The chain carries TRBV12-3 or TRBV12-4 and TRBJ2-3; TRBD2 matches at 7 bases. The CDR3 runs to 12 residues. The junction had 4 bases not matched to a gene; V was cut back by 7 bases and J by 6 bases. The CDR3 DNA follows: TGTGCCAGCACCTTGGGGGGGGATACGCAGTATTTT. Translated: CASTLGGDTQYF.